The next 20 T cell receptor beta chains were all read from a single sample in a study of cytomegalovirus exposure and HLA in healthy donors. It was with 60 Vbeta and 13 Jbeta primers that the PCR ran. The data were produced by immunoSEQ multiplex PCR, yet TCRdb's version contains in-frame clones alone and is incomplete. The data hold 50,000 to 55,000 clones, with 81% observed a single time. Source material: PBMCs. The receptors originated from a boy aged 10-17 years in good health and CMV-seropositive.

The CDR3 is CASSPDRSGYTF. CDR3 bases: TGTGCCAGCAGTCCGGACAGGTCGGGCTACACCTTC. The chain carries TRBV14 and TRBJ1-2; 7 bases are shared with TRBD1. This CDR3 spans 12 amino acids. From germline, CDR1 is SGHDN and CDR2 FVKESK. Germline trimming cut 6 bases from V and 8 bases from J; bases unmatched to any gene: 6.

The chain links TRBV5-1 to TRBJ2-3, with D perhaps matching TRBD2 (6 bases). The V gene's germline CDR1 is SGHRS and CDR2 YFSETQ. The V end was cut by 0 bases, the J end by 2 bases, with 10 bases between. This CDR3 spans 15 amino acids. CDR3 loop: CASSLVSGDTDTQYF. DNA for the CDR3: TGCGCCAGCAGCTTGGTTAGCGGCGACACAGATACGCAGTATTTT. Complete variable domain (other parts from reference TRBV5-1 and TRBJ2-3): KAGVTQTPRYLIKTRGQQVTLSCSPISGHRSVSWYQQTPGQGLQFLFEYFSETQRNKGNFPGRFSGRQFSNSRSEMNVSTLELGDSALYLCASSLVSGDTDTQYFGPGTRLTVL.

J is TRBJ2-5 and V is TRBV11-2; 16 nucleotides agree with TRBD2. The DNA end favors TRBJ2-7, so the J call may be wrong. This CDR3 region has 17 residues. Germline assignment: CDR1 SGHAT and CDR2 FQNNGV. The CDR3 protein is CASSLGLAGGYSYEQYF. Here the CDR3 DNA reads TGTGCCAGCAGCTTGGGACTAGCGGGGGGGTACTCCTACGAGCAGTACTTC.

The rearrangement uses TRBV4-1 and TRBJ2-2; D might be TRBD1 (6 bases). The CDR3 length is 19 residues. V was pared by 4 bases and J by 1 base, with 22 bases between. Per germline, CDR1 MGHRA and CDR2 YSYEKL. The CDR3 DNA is TGCGCCAGCAGCCCCACGGATGCGGACAGTCGGCTGAACACCGGGGAGCTGTTTTTT. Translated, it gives CASSPTDADSRLNTGELFF.

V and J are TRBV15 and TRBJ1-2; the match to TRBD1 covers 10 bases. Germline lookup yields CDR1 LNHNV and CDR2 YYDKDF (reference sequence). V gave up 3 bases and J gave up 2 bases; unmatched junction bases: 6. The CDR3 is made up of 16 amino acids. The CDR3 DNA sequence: TGTGCCACCAGCAGCCCTGGACAGGGGGGCAACTATGGCTACACCTTC. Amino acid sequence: CATSSPGQGGNYGYTF.

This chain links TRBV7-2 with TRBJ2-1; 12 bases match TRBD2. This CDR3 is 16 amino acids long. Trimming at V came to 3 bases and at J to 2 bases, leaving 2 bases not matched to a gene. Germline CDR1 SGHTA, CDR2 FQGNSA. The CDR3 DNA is TGTGCCAGCAGCTTGGGACTAGCGGGTCCCTACAATGAGCAGTTCTTC. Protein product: CASSLGLAGPYNEQFF.

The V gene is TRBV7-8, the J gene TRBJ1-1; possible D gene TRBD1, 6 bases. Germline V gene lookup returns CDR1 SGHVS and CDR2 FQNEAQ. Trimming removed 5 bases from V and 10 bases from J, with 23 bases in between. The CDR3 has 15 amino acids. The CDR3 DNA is TGTGCCAGCAGCCCCACGGATTTGGGGGCTCGGGTAGCTTTCTTT. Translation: CASSPTDLGARVAFF.

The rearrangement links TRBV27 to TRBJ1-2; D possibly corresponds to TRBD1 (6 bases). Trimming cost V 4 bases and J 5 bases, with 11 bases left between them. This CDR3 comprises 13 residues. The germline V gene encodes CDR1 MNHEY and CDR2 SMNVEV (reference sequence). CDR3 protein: CASSSYTGYGYTF. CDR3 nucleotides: TGTGCCAGCAGTTCCTACACAGGGTATGGCTACACCTTC.

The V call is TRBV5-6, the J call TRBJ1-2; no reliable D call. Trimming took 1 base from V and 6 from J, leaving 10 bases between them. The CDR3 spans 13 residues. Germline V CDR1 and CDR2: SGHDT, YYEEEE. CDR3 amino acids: CASSLNRFDGYTF. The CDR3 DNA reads TGTGCCAGCAGCTTGAATAGATTCGATGGCTACACCTTC.

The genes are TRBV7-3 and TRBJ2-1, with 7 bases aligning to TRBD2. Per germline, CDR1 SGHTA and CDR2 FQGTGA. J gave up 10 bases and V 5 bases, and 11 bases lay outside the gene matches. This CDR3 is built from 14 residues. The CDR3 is CASSPSATSREQFF. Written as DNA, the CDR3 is TGTGCCAGCAGCCCCTCCGCGACTAGCAGAGAGCAGTTCTTC.

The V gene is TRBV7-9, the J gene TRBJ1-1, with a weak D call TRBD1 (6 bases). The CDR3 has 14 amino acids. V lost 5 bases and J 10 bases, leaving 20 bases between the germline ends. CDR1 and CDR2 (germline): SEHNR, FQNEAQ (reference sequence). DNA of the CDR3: TGTGCCAGCAGCCCCTTCGGACAGCTGGGAAGAGCTTTCTTT. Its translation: CASSPFGQLGRAFF.

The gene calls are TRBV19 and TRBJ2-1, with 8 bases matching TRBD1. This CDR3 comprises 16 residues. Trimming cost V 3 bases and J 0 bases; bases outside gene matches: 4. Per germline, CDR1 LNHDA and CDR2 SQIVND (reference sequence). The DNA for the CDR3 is TGTGCCAGTAGTATCCGACAGGGGAGCTCCTACAATGAGCAGTTCTTC. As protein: CASSIRQGSSYNEQFF.

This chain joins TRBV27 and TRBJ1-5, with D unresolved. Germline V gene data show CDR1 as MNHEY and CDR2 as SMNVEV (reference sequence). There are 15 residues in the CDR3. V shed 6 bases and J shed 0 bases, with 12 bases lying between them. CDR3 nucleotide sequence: TGTGCCAGCAGCCGCGGCCCATATAGCAATCAGCCCCAGCATTTT. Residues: CASSRGPYSNQPQHF.

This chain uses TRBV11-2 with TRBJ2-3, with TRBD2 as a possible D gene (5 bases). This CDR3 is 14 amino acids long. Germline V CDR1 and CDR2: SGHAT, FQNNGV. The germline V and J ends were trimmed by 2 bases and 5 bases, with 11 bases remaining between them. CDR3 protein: CASSLQRSGDTQYF. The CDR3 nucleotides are TGTGCCAGCAGCTTACAGCGGTCCGGAGATACGCAGTATTTT.

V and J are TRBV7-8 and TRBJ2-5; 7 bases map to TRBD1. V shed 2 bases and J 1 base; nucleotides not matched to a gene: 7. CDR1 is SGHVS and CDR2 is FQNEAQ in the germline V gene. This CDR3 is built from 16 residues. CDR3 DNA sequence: TGTGCCAGCAGCTTACCCCGGGACAGTATCCAAGAGACCCAGTACTTC. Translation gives CASSLPRDSIQETQYF.

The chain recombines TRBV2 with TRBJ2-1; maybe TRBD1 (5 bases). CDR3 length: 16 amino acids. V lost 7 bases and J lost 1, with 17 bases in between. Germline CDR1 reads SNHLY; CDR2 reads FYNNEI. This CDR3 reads CASKVGVGGSYNEQFF. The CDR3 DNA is TGTGCCAGCAAGGTAGGGGTAGGTGGATCCTACAATGAGCAGTTCTTC.

This chain's CDR3 is CASSTLAGGTDTQYF. In nucleotides, the CDR3 is TGTGCCAGCAGCACCCTAGCGGGGGGCACAGATACGCAGTATTTT. V gene TRBV2 combines with J gene TRBJ2-3; 10 nucleotides align to TRBD2. The CDR3 extends over 15 amino acids. Germline CDR1 and CDR2: SNHLY and FYNNEI. V was clipped by 6 bases and J by 1 base; unmatched bases: 4.

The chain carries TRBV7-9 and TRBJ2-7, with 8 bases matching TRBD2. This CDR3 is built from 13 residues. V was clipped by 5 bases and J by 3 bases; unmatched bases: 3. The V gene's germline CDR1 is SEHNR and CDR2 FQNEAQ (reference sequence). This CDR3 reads CASSLGGDYEQYF. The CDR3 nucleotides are TGTGCCAGCAGCCTCGGGGGGGACTACGAGCAGTACTTC.

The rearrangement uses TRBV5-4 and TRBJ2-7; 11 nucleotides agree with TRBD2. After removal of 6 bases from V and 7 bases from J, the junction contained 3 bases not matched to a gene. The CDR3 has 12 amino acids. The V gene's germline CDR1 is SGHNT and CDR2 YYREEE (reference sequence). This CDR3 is CASTLAGGEQYF. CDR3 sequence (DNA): TGTGCCAGCACGCTAGCGGGGGGTGAGCAGTACTTC.

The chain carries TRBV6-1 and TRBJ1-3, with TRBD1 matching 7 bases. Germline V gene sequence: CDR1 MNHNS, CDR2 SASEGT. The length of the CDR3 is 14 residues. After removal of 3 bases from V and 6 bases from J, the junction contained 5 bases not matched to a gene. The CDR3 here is CASSDRQGQNTIYF. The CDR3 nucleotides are TGTGCCAGCAGTGACCGACAGGGTCAAAACACCATATATTTT.